This T cell receptor beta chain stems from a study of blood T cells in healthy people across ages. Overall study context: About one barcoded beta molecule was captured per two T cells (by template switching). Study findings and constraints: Diversity figures derived from one million T cells were judged to underestimate the true value. Fewer expanded clones and more diversity marked long-lived versus aged donors.

The CDR3 loop spans 16 amino acids. Germline assignment: CDR1 MGHRA and CDR2 YSYEKL. V was pared by 7 bases and J by 1 base, with 13 bases of the junction left unmatched. Notes on this clonotype: Its antigen is not identified.

PCR was performed a second time for about 7 to 12 cycles using a sample-barcoded 5' primer and a J-beta primer mix. TCRdb reanalysed the 5' RACE reads using MiXCR and keeps one entry per CDR3 protein. The sample holds 700,000 to 950,000 distinct CDR3 sequences; around 40% are singletons and the top ten take 20% to 25%. Collection of about 9.4 milliliters of peripheral blood was performed for each donor. Material for sequencing was blood. The V gene is TRBV4-1, the J gene TRBJ2-7; the match to TRBD1 covers 7 bases. The sequence derives from a woman aged 55-69 years in good health. The CDR3 sequence is CASTPDQRGRSYEQYF. In DNA, the CDR3 is TGCGCCAGCACTCCCGATCAGAGGGGGCGATCCTACGAGCAGTACTTC.